This T cell receptor beta chain comes out of a study of OX40 agonist ivuxolimab in advanced cancers. The table came from immunoSEQ multiplex PCR; TCRdb's copy has only in-frame clones and leaves some out. The sample holds about 80,000 clones; 85% to 95% are singletons and the top ten take about 0.32%. The sampling schedule covered blood at baseline, cycle 4 day 1, and cycle 7 day 1. About this clone: As yet, its antigen is unknown.

Study-level findings and limits: CD8+ T cells showed, on average, more clonal expansion than CD4+ cells.

The receptor's source is an adult with an advanced solid tumor such as melanoma, head and neck, liver or kidney cancer. The sample consisted of CD4+ or CD8+ T cells sorted from blood, taken in a trial of the OX40 agonist ivuxolimab.

CDR3 amino acids: CASSLQSVPQYF. The CDR3 bases are TGTGCCAGCAGCTTACAATCCGTGCCTCAGTACTTC. The chain has TRBV11-2 and TRBJ2-7; no clear D gene. This CDR3 spans 12 amino acids. The germline CDR1 and CDR2 sequences are SGHAT and FQNNGV. V was pared by 2 bases and J by 10 bases, with 12 bases between.